Listed below are T cell receptor beta chains from one sample, sequenced in a study of blood T cell repertoires in COVID-19. Libraries were prepared by immunoSEQ multiplex PCR; TCRdb keeps only in-frame clonotypes and omits some of them. The data contain about 270,000 clones, more than 75% of them singletons. The material sequenced was peripheral blood. These receptors were taken from a man in his forties with active or convalescent COVID-19. The CDR3 runs from the conserved cysteine through the conserved F or W. Each record gives: D gene, J gene, V gene, clone size, CDR3 protein, CDR3 DNA. The D gene is left open where the match is weak. Clone size is not always given. Where it is, it says once, few, many or a class for expanded clones.

TRBD2 TRBJ2-6 TRBV9 . CASSVVAGGPGANVLTF TGTGCCAGCAGCGTAGTAGCGGGAGGGCCTGGGGCCAACGTCCTGACTTTC
. TRBJ2-7 TRBV21-1 . CASSHLEDLTYEQYF TGTGCCAGCAGCCACCTGGAGGATTTAACCTACGAGCAGTACTTC
. TRBJ1-3 TRBV5-1 . CASSLAGSGNTIYF TGCGCCAGCAGCTTGGCAGGGTCCGGAAACACCATATATTTT
TRBD2 TRBJ2-7 TRBV7-6 . CASSLAGLAPSYEQYF TGTGCCAGCAGCTTAGCCGGACTAGCGCCTTCCTACGAGCAGTACTTC
. TRBJ2-3 TRBV6-5 . CASSPRAVGTDTQYF TGTGCCAGCTCACCGAGGGCGGTTGGCACAGATACGCAGTATTTT
. TRBJ2-5 TRBV5-4 . CASGTAEMETQYF TGTGCCAGCGGGACTGCCGAAATGGAGACCCAGTACTTC
TRBD1 TRBJ1-2 TRBV7-9 . CASSPRGTGGNYGYTF TGTGCCAGCAGCCCCCGGGGGACAGGGGGGAACTATGGCTACACCTTC
. TRBJ2-7 TRBV30 . CAWSISLYEQYF TGTGCCTGGAGCATAAGCCTCTACGAGCAGTACTTC
. TRBJ2-5 TRBV19 once CASGATYQETQYF TGTGCCAGTGGGGCGACTTACCAAGAGACCCAGTACTTC
. TRBJ1-5 TRBV24-1 . CATSDRGSRQPQHF TGTGCCACCAGTGACAGGGGTTCTCGGCAGCCCCAGCATTTT
TRBD2 TRBJ2-1 TRBV27 . CASTESLAGAYNEQFF TGTGCCAGCACCGAATCTCTAGCGGGGGCCTACAATGAGCAGTTCTTC
. TRBJ1-1 TRBV29-1 . CSVELGGNTEAFF TGCAGCGTTGAATTGGGGGGTAACACTGAAGCTTTCTTT
TRBD1 TRBJ2-7 TRBV5-6 . CASSWGQGARSHEQYF TGTGCCAGCAGCTGGGGCCAGGGGGCAAGGTCCCACGAGCAGTACTTC
. TRBJ1-5 TRBV6-6 . CASSAQGQGQPQHF TGTGCCAGCAGTGCCCAGGGGCAGGGGCAGCCCCAGCATTTT
. TRBJ2-4 TRBV27 . CASSLRGLDIQYF TGTGCCAGCAGTTTACGGGGGTTGGACATTCAGTACTTC
TRBD1 TRBJ2-1 TRBV5-6 . CASIVWDRGLNEQFF TGTGCCAGCATAGTGTGGGACAGGGGGCTGAATGAGCAGTTCTTC
. TRBJ2-1 TRBV11-2 few CASSPGVAIYNEQFF TGTGCCAGCAGCCCCGGGGTAGCGATATACAATGAGCAGTTCTTC
TRBD1 TRBJ1-2 TRBV5-1 few CASSPTGVGRNGYTF TGCGCCAGCAGCCCTACAGGGGTCGGAAGGAATGGCTACACCTTC
TRBD1 TRBJ2-7 TRBV9 . CASSGGTGSSYEQYF TGTGCCAGCAGCGGCGGGACAGGGAGCTCCTACGAGCAGTACTTC
. TRBJ2-7 TRBV5-4 . CASSYSPERASYEQYF TGTGCCAGCAGCTATTCCCCGGAGCGGGCAAGCTACGAGCAGTACTTC
. TRBJ2-7 TRBV10-2 . CASSRGGPYEQYF TGCGCCAGCAGTAGGGGTGGGCCCTACGAGCAGTACTTC
. TRBJ1-3 TRBV11-2 . CASSLISSGNTIYF TGTGCCAGCAGCTTAATATCCTCTGGAAACACCATATATTTT
TRBD1 TRBJ1-1 TRBV19 . CASSLIGQGPSEAFF TGTGCCAGTAGCCTCATCGGACAGGGACCTTCTGAAGCTTTCTTT
. TRBJ2-1 TRBV5-1 . CASSLAGFDEQFF TGCGCCAGCAGCTTGGCCGGGTTCGATGAGCAGTTCTTC
. TRBJ1-1 TRBV30 few CAWITVGGHAFF TGTGCCTGGATTACGGTGGGGGGGCATGCTTTCTTT
. TRBJ1-5 TRBV28 . CASSWTGNQPQHF TGTGCCAGCAGTTGGACAGGCAATCAGCCCCAGCATTTT
. TRBJ1-2 TRBV29-1 once CSVPRGAGYTF TGCAGCGTGCCCCGGGGGGCTGGCTACACCTTC
. TRBJ1-4 TRBV6-1 . CASSEGEGGNEKLFF TGTGCCAGCAGTGAAGGGGAGGGGGGCAATGAAAAACTGTTTTTT
TRBD1 TRBJ1-2 TRBV19 once CASSTTGAHYGYTF TGTGCCAGTAGTACTACAGGGGCCCACTATGGCTACACCTTC
TRBD1 TRBJ2-5 TRBV16 . CASSQYWTGVEGKTQYF TGTGCCAGCAGCCAATACTGGACAGGGGTTGAGGGGAAGACCCAGTACTTC
TRBD1 TRBJ2-4 TRBV3-1/TRBV3-2 . CASSEGQIKNIQYF TGTGCCAGCAGCGAGGGACAGATCAAAAACATTCAGTACTTC
. TRBJ2-7 TRBV4-1 . CASSQDSYEQYF TGCGCCAGCAGCCAAGATAGCTACGAGCAGTACTTC
. TRBJ1-6 TRBV27 . CASSRGTPDLALHF TGTGCCAGCAGTCGTGGGACACCTGACTTGGCCCTCCACTTT
TRBD2 TRBJ2-7 TRBV3-1/TRBV3-2 . CASTSGLFLAEQYF TGTGCCAGCACCTCGGGACTATTCCTAGCCGAGCAGTACTTC
TRBD1 TRBJ1-5 TRBV7-9 . CASSLGTTGDQPQHF TGTGCCAGCAGCTTAGGAACGACAGGGGATCAGCCCCAGCATTTT
TRBD1 TRBJ2-1 TRBV3-1/TRBV3-2 . CASSSTPGQGWDEQFF TGTGCCAGCAGCTCAACTCCGGGACAGGGCTGGGATGAGCAGTTCTTC
TRBD1 TRBJ1-5 TRBV3-1/TRBV3-2 . CASSNRGKSNQPQHF TGTGCCAGCAGTAACAGGGGTAAGAGCAATCAGCCCCAGCATTTT
TRBD2 TRBJ2-1 TRBV10-2 . CASREREGPYEQFF TGCGCCAGCAGGGAGCGGGAGGGCCCTTATGAGCAGTTCTTC
TRBD1 TRBJ2-7 TRBV30 . CAWSAGTGKLVVQYF TGTGCCTGGAGCGCCGGGACAGGGAAGCTGGTCGTGCAGTACTTC
TRBD1 TRBJ2-7 TRBV3-1/TRBV3-2 few CASSNPGQGGEQYF TGTGCCAGCAGTAACCCGGGACAGGGCGGAGAGCAGTACTTC
TRBD2 TRBJ2-7 TRBV15 . CATSAASGRSYEQYF TGTGCCACCAGTGCAGCTAGCGGGAGATCCTACGAGCAGTACTTC